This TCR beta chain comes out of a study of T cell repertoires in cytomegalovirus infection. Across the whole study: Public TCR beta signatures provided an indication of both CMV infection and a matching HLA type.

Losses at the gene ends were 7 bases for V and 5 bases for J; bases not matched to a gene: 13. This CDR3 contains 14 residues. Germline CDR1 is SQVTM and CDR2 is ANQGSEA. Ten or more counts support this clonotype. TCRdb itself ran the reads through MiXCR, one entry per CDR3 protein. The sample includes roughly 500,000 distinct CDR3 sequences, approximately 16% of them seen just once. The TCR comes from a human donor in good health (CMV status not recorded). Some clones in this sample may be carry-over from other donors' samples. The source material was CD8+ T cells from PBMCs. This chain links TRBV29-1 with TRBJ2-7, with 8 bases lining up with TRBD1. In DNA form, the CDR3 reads TGCAGCGCCTTTGCGTCAGACAGGGGTCACGAGCAGTACTTC. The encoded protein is CSAFASDRGHEQYF.